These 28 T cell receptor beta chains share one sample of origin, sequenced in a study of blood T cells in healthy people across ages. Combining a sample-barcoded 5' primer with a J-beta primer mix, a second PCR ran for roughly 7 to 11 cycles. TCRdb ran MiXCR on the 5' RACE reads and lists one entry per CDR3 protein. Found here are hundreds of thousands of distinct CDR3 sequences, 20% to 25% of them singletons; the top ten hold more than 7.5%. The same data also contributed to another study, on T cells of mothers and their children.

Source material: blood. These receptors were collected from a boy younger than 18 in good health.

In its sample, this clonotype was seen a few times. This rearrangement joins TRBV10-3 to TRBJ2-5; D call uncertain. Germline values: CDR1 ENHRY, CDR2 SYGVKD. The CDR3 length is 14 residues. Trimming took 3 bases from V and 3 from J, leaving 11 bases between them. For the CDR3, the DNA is TGTGCCATCAGTGACAGGCTTGAAGAAGAGACCCAGTACTTC. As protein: CAISDRLEEETQYF.

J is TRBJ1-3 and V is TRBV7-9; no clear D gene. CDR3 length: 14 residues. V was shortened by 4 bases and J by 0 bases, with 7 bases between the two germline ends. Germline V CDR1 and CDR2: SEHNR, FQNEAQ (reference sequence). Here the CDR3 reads CASSSSISGNTIYF. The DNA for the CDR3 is TGTGCCAGCAGCTCCAGCATCTCTGGAAACACCATATATTTT.

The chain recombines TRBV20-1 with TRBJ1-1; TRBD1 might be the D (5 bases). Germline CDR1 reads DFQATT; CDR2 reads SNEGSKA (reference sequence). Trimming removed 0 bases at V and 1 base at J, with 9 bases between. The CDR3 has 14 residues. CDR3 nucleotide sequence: TGCAGTGCTAGAGATCGACAGAAGAACACTGAAGCTTTCTTT. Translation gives CSARDRQKNTEAFF.

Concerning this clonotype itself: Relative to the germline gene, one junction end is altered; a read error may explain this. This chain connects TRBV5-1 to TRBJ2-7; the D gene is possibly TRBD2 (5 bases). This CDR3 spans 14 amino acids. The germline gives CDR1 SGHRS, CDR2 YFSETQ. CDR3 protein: CASSLEGISYEQYF. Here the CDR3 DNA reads TGTGCCAGCAGTTTAGAGGGCATCTCCTACGAGCAGTACTTC.

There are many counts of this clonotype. Here the CDR3 reads CASSVGVGYEQYF. In nucleotides, the CDR3 is TGTGCCAGCAGCGTAGGGGTTGGCTACGAGCAGTACTTC. This sequence joins TRBV9 and TRBJ2-7, with D uncertain. This CDR3 contains 13 residues. The germline CDR1 and CDR2 sequences are SGDLS and YYNGEE. The ends were cut back, 0 bases at V and 3 bases at J, with 7 bases in the middle. Drawing the rest from reference TRBV9 and TRBJ2-7, the complete variable domain is DSGVTQTPKHLITATGQRVTLRCSPRSGDLSVYWYQQSLDQGLQFLIQYYNGEERAKGNILERFSAQQFPDLHSELNLSSLELGDSALYFCASSVGVGYEQYFGPGTRLTVT.

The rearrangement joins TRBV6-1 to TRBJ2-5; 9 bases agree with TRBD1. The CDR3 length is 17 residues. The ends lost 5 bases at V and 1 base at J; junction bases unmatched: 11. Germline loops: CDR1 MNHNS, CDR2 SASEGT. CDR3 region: CASSRIPGQGVQETQYF. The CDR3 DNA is TGTGCCAGCAGTAGAATACCGGGACAGGGAGTCCAAGAGACCCAGTACTTC.

The CDR3 DNA reads TGCGCCAGCAGAGGCTACAGGGAAGGGTTCGAGACCCAGTACTTC. Translated: CASRGYREGFETQYF. This chain links TRBV10-2 with TRBJ2-5; a possible D gene is TRBD1 (6 bases). CDR1 WSHSY and CDR2 SAAADI come from the germline V gene. V gave up 6 bases and J gave up 5 bases, with 19 bases separating them. This CDR3 has 15 residues.

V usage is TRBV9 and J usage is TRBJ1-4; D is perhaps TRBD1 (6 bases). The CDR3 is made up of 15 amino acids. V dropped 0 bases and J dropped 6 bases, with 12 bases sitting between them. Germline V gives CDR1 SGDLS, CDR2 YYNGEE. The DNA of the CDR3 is TGTGCCAGCAGCGTAGGAACAGGGAAAGATGAAAAACTGTTTTTT. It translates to CASSVGTGKDEKLFF.

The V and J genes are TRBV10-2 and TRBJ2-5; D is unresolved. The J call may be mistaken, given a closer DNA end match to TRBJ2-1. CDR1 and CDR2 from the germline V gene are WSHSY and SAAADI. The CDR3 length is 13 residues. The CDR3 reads CASSESRLDEQFF. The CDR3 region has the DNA TGCGCCAGCAGTGAATCCAGGCTCGATGAGCAGTTCTTC.

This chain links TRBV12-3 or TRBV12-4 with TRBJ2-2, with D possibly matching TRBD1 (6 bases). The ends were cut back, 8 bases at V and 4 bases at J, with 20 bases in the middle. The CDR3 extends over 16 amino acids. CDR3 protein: CASGSDLQGLTGELFF. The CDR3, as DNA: TGTGCCAGCGGATCGGACCTACAGGGTCTCACCGGGGAGCTGTTTTTT.

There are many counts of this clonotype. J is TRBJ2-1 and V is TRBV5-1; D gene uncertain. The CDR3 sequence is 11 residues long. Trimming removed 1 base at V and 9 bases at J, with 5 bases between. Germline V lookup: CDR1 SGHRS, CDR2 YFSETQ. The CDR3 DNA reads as TGCGCCAGCAGCTTGAAGGGTGAGCAGTTCTTC. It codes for CASSLKGEQFF.

The CDR3 coding sequence is TGTGCCAGCAGCTTAGTAGCTGCCGGGCGGCCCCAGTACTTC. Translation gives CASSLVAAGRPQYF. V is TRBV7-2 and J is TRBJ2-5; no reliable D call. From germline, CDR1 is SGHTA and CDR2 FQGNSA. With 1 base removed from V and 9 bases from J, the gap between germline ends came to 15 bases. CDR3 length equals 14 residues.

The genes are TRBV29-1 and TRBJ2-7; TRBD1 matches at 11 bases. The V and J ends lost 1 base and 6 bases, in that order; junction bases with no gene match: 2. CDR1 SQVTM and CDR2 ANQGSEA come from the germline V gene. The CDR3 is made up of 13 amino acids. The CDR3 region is CSVEAGQGAEQYF. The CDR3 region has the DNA TGCAGCGTTGAAGCCGGACAGGGGGCCGAGCAGTACTTC.

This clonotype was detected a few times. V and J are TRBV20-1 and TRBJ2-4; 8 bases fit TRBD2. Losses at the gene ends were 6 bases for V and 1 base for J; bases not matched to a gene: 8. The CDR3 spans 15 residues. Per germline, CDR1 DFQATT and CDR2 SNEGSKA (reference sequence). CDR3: CSATKAGAAKNIQYF. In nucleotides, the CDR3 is TGCAGTGCAACGAAAGCGGGAGCGGCCAAAAACATTCAGTACTTC.

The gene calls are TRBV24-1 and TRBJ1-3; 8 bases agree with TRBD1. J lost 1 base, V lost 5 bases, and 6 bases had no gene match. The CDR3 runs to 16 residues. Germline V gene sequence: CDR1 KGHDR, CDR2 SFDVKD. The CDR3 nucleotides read TGTGCCACCAGTGGACCGAGACAGGGGTCTGGAAACACCATATATTTT. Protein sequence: CATSGPRQGSGNTIYF.

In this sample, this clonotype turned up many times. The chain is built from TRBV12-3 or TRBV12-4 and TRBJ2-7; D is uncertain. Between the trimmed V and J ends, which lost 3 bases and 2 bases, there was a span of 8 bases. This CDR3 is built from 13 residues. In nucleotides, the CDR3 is TGTGCCAGCAGTTTCGGCAGGACCTACGAGCAGTACTTC. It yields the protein CASSFGRTYEQYF.

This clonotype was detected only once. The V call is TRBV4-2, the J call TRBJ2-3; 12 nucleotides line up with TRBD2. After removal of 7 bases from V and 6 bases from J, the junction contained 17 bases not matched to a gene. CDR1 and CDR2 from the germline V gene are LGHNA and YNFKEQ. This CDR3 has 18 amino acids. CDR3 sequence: CASNPTSGRSLERDTQYF. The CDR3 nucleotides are TGTGCCAGCAACCCGACTAGCGGGAGAAGCCTAGAAAGGGATACGCAGTATTTT.

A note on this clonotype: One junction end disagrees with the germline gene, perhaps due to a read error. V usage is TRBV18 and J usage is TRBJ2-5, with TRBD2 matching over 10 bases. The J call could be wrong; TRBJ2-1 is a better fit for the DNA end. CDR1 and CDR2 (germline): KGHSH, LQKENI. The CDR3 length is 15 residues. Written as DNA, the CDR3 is TGTGCCTGCTCAAGAGGACTAGCGGACTACAATGAGCAGTTCTTC. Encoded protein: CACSRGLADYNEQFF.

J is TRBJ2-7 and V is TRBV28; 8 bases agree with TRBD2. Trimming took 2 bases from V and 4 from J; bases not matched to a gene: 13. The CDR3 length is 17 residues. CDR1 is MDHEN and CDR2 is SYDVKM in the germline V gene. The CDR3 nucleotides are TGTGCCAGCAGTTTAAAGGGACTAGTTGGGACCAAGTACGAGCAGTACTTC. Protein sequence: CASSLKGLVGTKYEQYF.

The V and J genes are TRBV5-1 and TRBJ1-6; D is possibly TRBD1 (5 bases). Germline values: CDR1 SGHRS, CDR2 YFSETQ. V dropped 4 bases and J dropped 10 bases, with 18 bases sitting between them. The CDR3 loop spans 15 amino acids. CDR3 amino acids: CASSPGDRGGSPLHF. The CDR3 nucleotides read TGCGCCAGCAGCCCGGGGGACCGTGGCGGCTCACCCCTCCACTTT.

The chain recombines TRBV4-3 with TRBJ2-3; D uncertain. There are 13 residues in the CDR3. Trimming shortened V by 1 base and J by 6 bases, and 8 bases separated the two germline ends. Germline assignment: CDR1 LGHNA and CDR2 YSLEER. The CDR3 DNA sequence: TGCGCCAGCAGCCAAGGGGGATTGGATACGCAGTATTTT. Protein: CASSQGGLDTQYF.

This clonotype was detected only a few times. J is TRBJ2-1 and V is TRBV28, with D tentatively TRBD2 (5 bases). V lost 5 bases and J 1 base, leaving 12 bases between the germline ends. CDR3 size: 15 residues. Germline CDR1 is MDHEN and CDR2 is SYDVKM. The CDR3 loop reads CASSPADLSYNEQFF. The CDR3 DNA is TGTGCCAGCAGTCCAGCGGACCTTTCCTACAATGAGCAGTTCTTC.

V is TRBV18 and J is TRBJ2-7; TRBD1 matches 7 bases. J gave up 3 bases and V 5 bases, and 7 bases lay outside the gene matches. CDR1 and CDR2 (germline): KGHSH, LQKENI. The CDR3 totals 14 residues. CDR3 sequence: CASSEGQFRYEQYF. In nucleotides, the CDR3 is TGTGCCAGCTCAGAGGGACAGTTTCGCTACGAGCAGTACTTC.

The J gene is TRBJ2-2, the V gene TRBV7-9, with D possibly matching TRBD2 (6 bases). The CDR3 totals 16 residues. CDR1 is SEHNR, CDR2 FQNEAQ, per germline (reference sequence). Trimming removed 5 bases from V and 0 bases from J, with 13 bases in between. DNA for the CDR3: TGTGCCAGCAGCCCGCGGGACTGGACGAACACCGGGGAGCTGTTTTTT. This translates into CASSPRDWTNTGELFF.

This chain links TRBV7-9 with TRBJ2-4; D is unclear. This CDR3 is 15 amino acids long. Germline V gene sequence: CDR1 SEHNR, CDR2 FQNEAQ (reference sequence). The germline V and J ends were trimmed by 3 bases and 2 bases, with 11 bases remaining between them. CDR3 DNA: TGTGCCAGCAGCTTCAACTTACCTACCAAAAACATTCAGTACTTC. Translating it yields CASSFNLPTKNIQYF.

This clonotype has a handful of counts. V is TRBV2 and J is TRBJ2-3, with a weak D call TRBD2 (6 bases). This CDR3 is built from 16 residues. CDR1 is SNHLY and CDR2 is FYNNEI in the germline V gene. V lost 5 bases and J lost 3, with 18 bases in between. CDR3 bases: TGTGCCAGCAGTCCCATCCCGGCGGGATTGACAGATACGCAGTATTTT. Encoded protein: CASSPIPAGLTDTQYF.

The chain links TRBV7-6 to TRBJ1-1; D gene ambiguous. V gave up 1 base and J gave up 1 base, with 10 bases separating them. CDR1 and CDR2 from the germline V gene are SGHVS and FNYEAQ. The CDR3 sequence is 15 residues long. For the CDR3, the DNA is TGTGCCAGCAGCTTAGTTCTGACGCAGAACACTGAAGCTTTCTTT. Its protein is CASSLVLTQNTEAFF.

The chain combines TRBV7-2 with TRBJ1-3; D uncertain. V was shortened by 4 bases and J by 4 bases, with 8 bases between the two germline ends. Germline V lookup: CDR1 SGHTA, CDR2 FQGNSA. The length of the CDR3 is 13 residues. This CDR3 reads CASSSGFGNTIYF. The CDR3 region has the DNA TGTGCCAGCAGCTCAGGATTCGGAAACACCATATATTTT.